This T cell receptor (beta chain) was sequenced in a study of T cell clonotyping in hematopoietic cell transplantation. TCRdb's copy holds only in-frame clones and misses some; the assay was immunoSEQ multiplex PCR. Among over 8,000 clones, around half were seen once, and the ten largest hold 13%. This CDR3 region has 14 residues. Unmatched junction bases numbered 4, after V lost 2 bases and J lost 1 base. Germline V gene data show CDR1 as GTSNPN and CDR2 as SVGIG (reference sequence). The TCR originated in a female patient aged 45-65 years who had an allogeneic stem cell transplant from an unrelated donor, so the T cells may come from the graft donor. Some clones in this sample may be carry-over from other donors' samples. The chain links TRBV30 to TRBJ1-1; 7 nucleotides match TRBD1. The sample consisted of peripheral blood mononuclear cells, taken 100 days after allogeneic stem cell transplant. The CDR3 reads CAWSRTGANTEAFF. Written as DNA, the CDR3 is TGTGCCTGGAGTCGTACAGGGGCGAACACTGAAGCTTTCTTT.